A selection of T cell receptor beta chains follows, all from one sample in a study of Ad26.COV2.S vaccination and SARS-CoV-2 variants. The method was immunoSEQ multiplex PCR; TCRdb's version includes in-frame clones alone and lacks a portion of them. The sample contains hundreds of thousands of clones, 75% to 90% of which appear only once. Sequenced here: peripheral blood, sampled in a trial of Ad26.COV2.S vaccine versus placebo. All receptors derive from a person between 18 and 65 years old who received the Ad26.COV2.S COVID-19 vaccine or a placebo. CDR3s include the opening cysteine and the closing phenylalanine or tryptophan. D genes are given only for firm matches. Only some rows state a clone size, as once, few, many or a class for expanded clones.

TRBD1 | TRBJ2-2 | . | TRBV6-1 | CASSENDRVHGELFF | TGTGCCAGCAGTGAAAATGACAGGGTCCACGGGGAGCTGTTTTTT
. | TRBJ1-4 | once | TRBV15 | CATSRDLTAGGEKLFF | TGTGCCACCAGCAGAGATCTGACAGCCGGGGGTGAAAAACTGTTTTTT
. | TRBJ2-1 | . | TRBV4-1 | CASSRPLVDNEQFF | TGCGCCAGCAGCCGCCCCCTAGTAGACAATGAGCAGTTCTTC
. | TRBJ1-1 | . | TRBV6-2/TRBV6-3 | CASSSISSNTEAFF | TGTGCCAGCAGTTCGATCAGTTCGAACACTGAAGCTTTCTTT
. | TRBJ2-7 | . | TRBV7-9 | CASSLDPARYEQYF | TGTGCCAGCAGCTTAGATCCGGCTCGCTACGAGCAGTACTTC
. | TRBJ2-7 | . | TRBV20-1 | CSARILYEQYF | TGCAGTGCTAGAATCCTCTACGAGCAGTACTTC
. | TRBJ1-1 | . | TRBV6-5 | CASRPLWVSTEAFF | TGTGCCAGCAGACCTTTGTGGGTGAGCACTGAAGCTTTCTTT
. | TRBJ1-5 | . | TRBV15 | CATSPGNQPQHF | TGTGCCACCAGCCCAGGGAATCAGCCCCAGCATTTT
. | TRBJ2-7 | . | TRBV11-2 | CASSQTNREQYF | TGTGCCAGCAGTCAAACCAATCGCGAGCAGTACTTC
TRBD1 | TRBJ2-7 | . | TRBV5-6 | CASSRFDRGSPYEQYF | TGTGCCAGCAGCCGTTTTGACAGGGGGTCCCCCTACGAGCAGTACTTC
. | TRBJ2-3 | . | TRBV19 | CATRWGPSTDTQYF | TGTGCCACCCGGTGGGGGCCCAGCACAGATACGCAGTATTTT
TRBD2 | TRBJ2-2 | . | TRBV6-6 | CASRTTSGGAPGELFF | TGTGCCAGCAGGACGACTAGCGGGGGGGCGCCCGGGGAGCTGTTTTTT
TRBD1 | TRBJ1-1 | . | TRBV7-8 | CASSYSGGTEAFF | TGTGCCAGCAGCTACTCAGGGGGAACTGAAGCTTTCTTT
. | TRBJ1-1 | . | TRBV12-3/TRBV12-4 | CASSPGQEAFF | TGTGCCAGCAGTCCAGGACAGGAAGCTTTCTTT
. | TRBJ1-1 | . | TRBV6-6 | CASGKNDGRLSTEAFF | TGTGCCAGCGGTAAAAACGACGGTAGGTTATCTACTGAAGCTTTCTTT
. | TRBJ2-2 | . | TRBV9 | CASSVVGTGELFF | TGTGCCAGCAGCGTAGTAGGAACCGGGGAGCTGTTTTTT
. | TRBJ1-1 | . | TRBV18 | CASSPKGMNTEAFF | TGTGCCAGCTCACCTAAAGGGATGAACACTGAAGCTTTCTTT
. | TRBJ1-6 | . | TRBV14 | CASSQDMDRRVSPLHF | TGTGCCAGCAGCCAAGATATGGACAGAAGGGTTTCACCCCTCCACTTT
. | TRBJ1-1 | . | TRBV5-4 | CASSLAGPLNTEAFF | TGTGCCAGCAGCTTGGCCGGGCCACTTAACACTGAAGCTTTCTTT
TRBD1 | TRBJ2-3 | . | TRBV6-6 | CASGSQGAADTQYF | TGTGCCAGCGGATCACAGGGGGCGGCAGATACGCAGTATTTT
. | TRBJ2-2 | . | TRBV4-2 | CASSQDGPSTGELFF | TGTGCCAGCAGCCAAGATGGTCCATCCACCGGGGAGCTGTTTTTT
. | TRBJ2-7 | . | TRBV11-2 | CASSLERESSYEQYF | TGTGCCAGCAGCTTAGAAAGGGAAAGCTCCTACGAGCAGTACTTC
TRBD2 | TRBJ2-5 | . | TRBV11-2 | CASSPRLAGGKETQYF | TGTGCCAGCAGCCCCCGACTAGCGGGGGGGAAAGAGACCCAGTACTTC
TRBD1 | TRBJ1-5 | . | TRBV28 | CASTPGQGLLAPQHF | TGTGCCAGCACCCCGGGACAGGGCCTTTTAGCGCCCCAGCATTTT
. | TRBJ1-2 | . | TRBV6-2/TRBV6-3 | CASSLQVPNYGYTF | TGTGCCAGCAGCCTTCAGGTTCCTAACTATGGCTACACCTTC
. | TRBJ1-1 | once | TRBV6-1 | CASSENLRDTEAFF | TGTGCCAGCAGTGAAAATTTGAGGGACACTGAAGCTTTCTTT
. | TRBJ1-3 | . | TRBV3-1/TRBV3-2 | CASSQAKRATGNTIYF | TGTGCCAGCAGCCAAGCTAAAAGGGCAACTGGAAACACCATATATTTT
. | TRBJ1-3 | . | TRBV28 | CVSFSGNTIYF | TGTGTTTCTTTCTCTGGAAACACCATATATTTT
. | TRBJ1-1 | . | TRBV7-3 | CASSLSGNTEAFF | TGTGCCAGCAGCTTATCAGGGAACACTGAAGCTTTCTTT
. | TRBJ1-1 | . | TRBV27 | CASSFAGASTEAFF | TGTGCCAGCAGTTTTGCGGGGGCGAGCACTGAAGCTTTCTTT
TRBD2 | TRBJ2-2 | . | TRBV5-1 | CASSVSAGGMSGELFF | TGCGCCAGCAGCGTGAGCGCGGGAGGGATGTCCGGGGAGCTGTTTTTT
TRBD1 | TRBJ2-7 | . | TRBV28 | CASNLDRDGEQYF | TGTGCCAGCAATTTAGACAGGGATGGCGAGCAGTACTTC
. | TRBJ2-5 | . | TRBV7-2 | CASSLERIQETQYF | TGTGCCAGCAGCTTAGAACGGATCCAAGAGACCCAGTACTTC
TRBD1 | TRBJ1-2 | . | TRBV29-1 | CSVGQAKGPDGYTF | TGCAGCGTGGGACAGGCCAAAGGGCCGGATGGCTACACCTTC
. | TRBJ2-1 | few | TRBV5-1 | CASSLDYSSYNEQFF | TGCGCCAGCAGCTTGGACTATTCCTCCTACAATGAGCAGTTCTTC
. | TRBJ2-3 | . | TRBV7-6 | CASSSNAQAWGTDTQYF | TGTGCCAGCAGCTCCAACGCTCAAGCGTGGGGCACAGATACGCAGTATTTT
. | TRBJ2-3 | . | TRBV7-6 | CASSQALASTDTQYF | TGTGCCAGCAGCCAAGCCCTCGCTAGCACAGATACGCAGTATTTT